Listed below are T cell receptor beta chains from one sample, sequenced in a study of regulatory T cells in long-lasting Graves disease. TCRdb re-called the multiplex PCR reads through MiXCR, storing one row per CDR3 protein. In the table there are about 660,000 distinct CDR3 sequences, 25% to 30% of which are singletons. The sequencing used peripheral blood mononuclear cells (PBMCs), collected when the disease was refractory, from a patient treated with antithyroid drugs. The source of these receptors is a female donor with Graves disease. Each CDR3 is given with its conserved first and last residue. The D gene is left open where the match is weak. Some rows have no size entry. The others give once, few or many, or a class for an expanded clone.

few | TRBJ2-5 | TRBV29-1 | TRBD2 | TGCAGCGTCCTCGGACTAGTATCGGACTTC | CSVLGLVSDF
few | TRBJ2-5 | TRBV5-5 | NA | TGTGCCAGCACCAAGACATCCCCGGAGACCCAGTACTTC | CASTKTSPETQYF
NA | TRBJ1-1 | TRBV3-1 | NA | TGTGCCAGCAGCCAACTTAGTTCTATGAGGGCTGAAGCTTTCTTT | CASSQLSSMRAEAFF
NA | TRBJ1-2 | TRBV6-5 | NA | TGTGCCAGCAGTTACAGTAGGGCTACAAACTATGGCTACACCTTC | CASSYSRATNYGYTF
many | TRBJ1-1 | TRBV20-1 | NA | TGCAGTGCCAACAACCAGGGGAACACTGAAGCTTTCTTT | CSANNQGNTEAFF
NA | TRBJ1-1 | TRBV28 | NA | TGTGCCAGCAGTTACCAGACACAGGGAGATAACACTGAAGCTTTCTTT | CASSYQTQGDNTEAFF
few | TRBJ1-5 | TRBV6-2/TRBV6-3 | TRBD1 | TGTGCCAGCAGCGGTCCCGGGACAGGGGCTCCCCAGCATTTT | CASSGPGTGAPQHF
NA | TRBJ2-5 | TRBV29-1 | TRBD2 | TGCAGCGTTGAAGACCGACTAGCGGGGCCTGAGACCCAGTACTTC | CSVEDRLAGPETQYF
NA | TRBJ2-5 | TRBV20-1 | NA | TGCAGTGCCGTCGGTGGGCGGGAGACCCAGTACTTC | CSAVGGRETQYF
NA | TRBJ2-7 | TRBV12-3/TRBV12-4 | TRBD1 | TGTGCCAGCATCGTGGACAGGGGGCGTCTTATTATCTACGAGCAGTACTTC | CASIVDRGRLIIYEQYF
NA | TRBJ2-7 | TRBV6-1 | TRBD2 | TGTGCCAGCAGTGAGTCCCGGGAGGGCCCGTACGAGCAGTACTTC | CASSESREGPYEQYF
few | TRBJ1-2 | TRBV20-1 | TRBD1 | TGCAGTGCGGAAGGACAGGGGTCCTATGGCTACACCTTC | CSAEGQGSYGYTF
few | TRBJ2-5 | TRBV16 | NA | TGTGCCAGCAGCCCAACAGCGGCCGAGAAAGAGACCCAGTACTTC | CASSPTAAEKETQYF
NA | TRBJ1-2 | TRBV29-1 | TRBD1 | TGCAGCGTTGACACCGGACAGGGCTATGGCTACACCTTC | CSVDTGQGYGYTF
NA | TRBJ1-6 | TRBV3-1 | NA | TGTGCCAGCAGCCTCCCGAATAATTCACCCCTCCACTTT | CASSLPNNSPLHF
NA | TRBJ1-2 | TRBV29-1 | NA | TGCAGCGTTGAGACAGGCGAGAACTATGGCTACACCTTC | CSVETGENYGYTF
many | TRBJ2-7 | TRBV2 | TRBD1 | TGTGCCAGCAGCCAGGGACAGGGAGGGGAGCAGTACTTC | CASSQGQGGEQYF
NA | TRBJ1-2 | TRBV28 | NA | TGTGCCAGCAGTTTACCGACGCCGACCTATGGCTACACCTTC | CASSLPTPTYGYTF
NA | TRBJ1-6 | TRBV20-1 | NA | TGCAGTGCTAGGAGGGGCGAGTCACCCCTCCACTTT | CSARRGESPLHF
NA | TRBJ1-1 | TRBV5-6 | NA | TGTGCCAGCAGCTTGGTTAGAACGAACACTGAAGCTTTCTTT | CASSLVRTNTEAFF
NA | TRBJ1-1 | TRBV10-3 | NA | TGTGCCAGCAGTTCCCACACGACGGGGAACACTGAAGCTTTCTTT | CASSSHTTGNTEAFF
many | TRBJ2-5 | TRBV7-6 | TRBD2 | TGTGCCAGCAGCTTAGGGACTAGGAGCGGGCAGTACTTC | CASSLGTRSGQYF
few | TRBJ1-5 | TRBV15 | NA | TGTGCCACCAGCCACGACAGAAATCAGCCCCAGCATTTT | CATSHDRNQPQHF
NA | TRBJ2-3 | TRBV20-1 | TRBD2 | TGCAGTGCAACTTGGACTAGCGGGAGATCAGATACGCAGTATTTT | CSATWTSGRSDTQYF
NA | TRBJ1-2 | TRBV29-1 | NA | TGCAGCGTTGAAGCCCCGGGAGGTTGGGATGGCTACACCTTC | CSVEAPGGWDGYTF
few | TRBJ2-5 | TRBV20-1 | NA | TGCAGTGCTAGTGGGGGGCAAATCGGGGAGACCCAGTACTTC | CSASGGQIGETQYF
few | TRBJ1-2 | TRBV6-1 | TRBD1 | TGTGCCAGCACGGTGGACAGGGGGTCAGGTGGAAATGGCTACACCTTC | CASTVDRGSGGNGYTF
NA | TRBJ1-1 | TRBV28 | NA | TGTGCCAGCAGAGACTTCGCGGGGGGGCAAGGTGAAGCTTTCTTT | CASRDFAGGQGEAFF
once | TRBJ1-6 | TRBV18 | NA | TGTGCCAGCTCACAGAACCGGGACCAAGTTTCACCCCTCCACTTT | CASSQNRDQVSPLHF
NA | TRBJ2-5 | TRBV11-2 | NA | TGTGCCAGCAGCTTTGTGGAACAAGAGACCCAGTACTTC | CASSFVEQETQYF
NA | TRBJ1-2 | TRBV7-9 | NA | TGTGCCAGCAGCTCCCAGGGTTTTGGCTACACCTTC | CASSSQGFGYTF
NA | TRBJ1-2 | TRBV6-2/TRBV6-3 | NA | TGTGCCAGCAGTTACTCGGGGGGGAAAGCTAACTATGGCTACACCTTC | CASSYSGGKANYGYTF
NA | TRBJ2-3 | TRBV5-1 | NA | TGCGCCAGCAGCTCGGACGGCAGCTCTAGCACAGATACGCAGTATTTT | CASSSDGSSSTDTQYF
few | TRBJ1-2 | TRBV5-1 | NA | TGCGCCAGCAGCTTGGCTGCGGCTACTAACTATGGCTACACCTTC | CASSLAAATNYGYTF
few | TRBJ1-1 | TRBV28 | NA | TGTGCCAGCAGTTTAATCAAGAGCACTGAAGCTTTCTTT | CASSLIKSTEAFF
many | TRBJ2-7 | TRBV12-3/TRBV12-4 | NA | TGTGCCAGCAGCCCAGGTCCCCCAGGAGGGACCTACGAGCAGTACTTC | CASSPGPPGGTYEQYF
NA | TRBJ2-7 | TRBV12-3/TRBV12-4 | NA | TGTGCCAGCGGCCCGACAGAGACCTACGAGCAGTACTTC | CASGPTETYEQYF
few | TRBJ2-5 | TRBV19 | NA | TGTGCCAGTGCAGGGTCTGCCCAAGAGACCCAGTACTTC | CASAGSAQETQYF
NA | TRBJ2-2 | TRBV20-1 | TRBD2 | TGCAGTGCTGTCATTGAGAGCGGGAGGGCCCTCACCGGGGAGCTGTTTTTT | CSAVIESGRALTGELFF
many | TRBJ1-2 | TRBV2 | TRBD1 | TGTGCCAGCAGTTATCCGGGACAGCGTAACTATGGCTACACCTTC | CASSYPGQRNYGYTF
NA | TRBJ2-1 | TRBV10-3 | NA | TGTGCCACCCACTCGATAAGCTCCTACAATGAGCAGTTCTTC | CATHSISSYNEQFF
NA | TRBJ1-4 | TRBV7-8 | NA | TGTGCCAGCAGCCCAACAGGGTTTGGCGAAAAACTGTTTTTT | CASSPTGFGEKLFF
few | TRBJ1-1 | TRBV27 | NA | TGTGCCAGCAGTTTATCACGCCTGAGGCGGACTGAAGCTTTCTTT | CASSLSRLRRTEAFF
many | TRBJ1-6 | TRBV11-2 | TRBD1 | TGTGCCAGCAGTCCCGGGACAGGCTTAAATTCACCCCTCCACTTT | CASSPGTGLNSPLHF